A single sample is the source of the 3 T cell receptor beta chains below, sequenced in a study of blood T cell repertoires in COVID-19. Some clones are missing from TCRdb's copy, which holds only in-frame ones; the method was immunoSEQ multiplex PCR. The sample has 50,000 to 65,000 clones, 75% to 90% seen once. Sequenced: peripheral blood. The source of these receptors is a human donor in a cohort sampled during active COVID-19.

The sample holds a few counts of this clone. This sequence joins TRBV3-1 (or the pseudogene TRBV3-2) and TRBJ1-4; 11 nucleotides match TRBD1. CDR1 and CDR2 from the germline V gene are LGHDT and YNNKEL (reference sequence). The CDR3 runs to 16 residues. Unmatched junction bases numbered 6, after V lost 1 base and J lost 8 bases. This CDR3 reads CASSQAPGTGGEKLFF. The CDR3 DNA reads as TGTGCCAGCAGCCAAGCCCCCGGGACAGGGGGGGAAAAACTGTTTTTT.

The CDR3 here is CASSLPGAGELFF. CDR3 bases: TGTGCCAGCAGCTTACCAGGGGCCGGGGAGCTGTTTTTT. The V and J genes are TRBV7-3 and TRBJ2-2; a weak D match, TRBD1 (6 bases). The CDR3 is 13 amino acids. From germline, CDR1 is SGHTA and CDR2 FQGTGA. V was trimmed by 2 bases and J by 6 bases, leaving 7 bases between them.

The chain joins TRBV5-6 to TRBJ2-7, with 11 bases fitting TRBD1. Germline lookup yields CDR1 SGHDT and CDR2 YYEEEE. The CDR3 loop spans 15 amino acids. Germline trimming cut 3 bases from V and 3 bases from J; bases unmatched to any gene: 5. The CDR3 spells CASSSGTGGLYEQYF. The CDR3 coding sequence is TGTGCCAGCAGCTCAGGGACAGGGGGACTCTACGAGCAGTACTTC.